Reported below is one TCR beta chain. The sample originates from a study of blood T cell repertoires in COVID-19. Germline V lookup: CDR1 LNHDA, CDR2 SQIVND (reference sequence). The CDR3 covers 15 residues. V shed 6 bases, J shed 9 bases, and the junction held 14 bases outside the gene matches. Assay used: immunoSEQ multiplex PCR; TCRdb lists only in-frame clones, some missing. Counted here are approximately 210,000 clones, 80% to 90% occurring once; the ten biggest clones make up about 12%. The source of this sequence is a man in his forties who had recovered from COVID-19. The J gene is TRBJ2-3, the V gene TRBV19; 8 nucleotides line up with TRBD1. The sample was PBMCs or T cells enriched from blood (not recorded which). This CDR3 reads CASRAHGQGEETQYF. CDR3 nucleotide sequence: TGTGCCAGTAGAGCCCACGGACAGGGCGAAGAAACGCAGTATTTT.